One sample yielded the 28 T cell receptor beta chains listed below, sequenced in a study of vaccination and CD4 T cells after COVID-19. Sequencing of the DNA from cultured CD4+ T cells was carried out with the Oncomine TCR Beta short-read assay. A single record per CDR3 protein comes from TCRdb applying MiXCR to the PCR reads. The repertoire holds approximately 12,000 distinct CDR3 sequences, with around 20% as singletons. As to treatment: approximately nine-day PBMC culture with coronavirus spike peptide pools or control peptides (ViraFEST assay). For these TCRs, the target antigens are not known. This material consisted of CD4+ T cells from blood, cultured in vitro, taken before SARS-CoV-2 vaccination. Every receptor here comes from a human donor who received a COVID-19 vaccine.

This clonotype was recorded a few times. V gene TRBV19 combines with J gene TRBJ2-1; D might be TRBD1 (5 bases). The CDR3 extends over 13 amino acids. Germline V gives CDR1 LNHDA, CDR2 SQIVND (reference sequence). V was cut by 4 bases and J by 2 bases, with 6 bases left in between. This CDR3 is CASSTTAYNEQFF. The CDR3 nucleotides are TGTGCCAGTAGTACGACAGCCTACAATGAGCAGTTCTTC.

The chain joins TRBV18 to TRBJ1-1, with D uncertain. The V gene's germline CDR1 is KGHSH and CDR2 LQKENI. The V end was cut by 1 base, the J end by 1 base, with 1 base between. The CDR3 contains 12 residues. The CDR3 reads CASSPQNTEAFF. CDR3 in DNA: TGTGCCAGCTCACCACAGAACACTGAAGCTTTCTTT.

J is TRBJ1-2 and V is TRBV6-5; 7 bases line up with TRBD1. With V trimmed by 6 bases and J by 4 bases, 8 bases remained unmatched. This CDR3 is 14 amino acids long. CDR1 and CDR2 (germline): MNHEY, SVGAGI. The CDR3 is CASSYRGSGYGYTF. The CDR3 DNA follows: TGTGCCAGCAGCTACAGGGGATCCGGCTATGGCTACACCTTC.

This clonotype was picked up a small number of times. J is TRBJ2-2 and V is TRBV7-2; TRBD1 matches 8 bases. CDR1 and CDR2 (germline): SGHTA, FQGNSA. The CDR3 covers 15 residues. The ends lost 3 bases at V and 4 bases at J; junction bases unmatched: 4. The CDR3 reads CASSLQGAPTGELFF. The CDR3 DNA is TGTGCCAGCAGCTTGCAGGGGGCGCCCACCGGGGAGCTGTTTTTT.

The chain combines TRBV24-1 with TRBJ1-4; 8 nucleotides agree with TRBD1. Germline CDR1 and CDR2: KGHDR and SFDVKD. Trimming at V came to 4 bases and at J to 8 bases, leaving 8 bases not matched to a gene. CDR3 length: 15 amino acids. The CDR3 spells CATSDPTGVGEKLFF. As DNA, the CDR3 is TGTGCCACCAGTGACCCGACAGGGGTAGGGGAAAAACTGTTTTTT.

Written as DNA, the CDR3 is TGTGCCAGCAGCTTCTCTGGAAACACCATATATTTT. Translating it yields CASSFSGNTIYF. The J gene is TRBJ1-3, the V gene TRBV11-2; D remains unclear. V was cut by 3 bases and J by 0 bases, with 0 bases left in between. The germline V gene has CDR1 SGHAT and CDR2 FQNNGV. This CDR3 comprises 12 residues. Filled out from reference TRBV11-2 and TRBJ1-3, the complete variable domain reads EAGVAQSPRYKIIEKRQSVAFWCNPISGHATLYWYQQILGQGPKLLIQFQNNGVVDDSQLPKDRFSAERLKGVDSTLKIQPAKLEDSAVYLCASSFSGNTIYFGEGSWLTVV.

By frequency in the sample, this clonotype is medium-sized. This sequence joins TRBV30 and TRBJ1-2; D unclear. Germline V gene data show CDR1 as GTSNPN and CDR2 as SVGIG (reference sequence). The CDR3 loop spans 13 amino acids. Between the trimmed V and J ends, which lost 0 bases and 3 bases, there was a span of 8 bases. The chain's CDR3 is CAWSVRMDYGYTF. The CDR3, as DNA: TGTGCCTGGAGTGTACGGATGGACTATGGCTACACCTTC.

This clonotype turned up a few times. The chain couples TRBV6-2 or TRBV6-3 to TRBJ2-2, with 11 nucleotides matching TRBD2. Per germline, CDR1 MNHEY and CDR2 SVGEGT. The length of the CDR3 is 15 residues. Germline trimming cut 4 bases from V and 7 bases from J; bases unmatched to any gene: 5. CDR3 DNA sequence: TGTGCCAGCAGTTCTGCTAGCGGGGGGATCGGGGAGCTGTTTTTT. As protein: CASSSASGGIGELFF.

This clonotype was seen a few times. The rearrangement links TRBV24-1 to TRBJ2-1; weak D call: TRBD2 (5 bases). CDR3 length: 13 residues. In germline, CDR1 is KGHDR, CDR2 SFDVKD. Between the trimmed V and J ends, which lost 4 bases and 5 bases, there was a span of 8 bases. The CDR3 here is CATSERVDNEQFF. The CDR3 DNA reads as TGTGCCACCAGTGAGAGGGTGGACAATGAGCAGTTCTTC.

The chain joins TRBV5-1 to TRBJ2-7; a possible D gene is TRBD1 (7 bases). Germline V lookup: CDR1 SGHRS, CDR2 YFSETQ. The CDR3 has 15 residues. Trimming cost V 0 bases and J 4 bases, with 14 bases left between them. DNA of the CDR3: TGCGCCAGCAGCTTGGGGAGGGGGCTGAGGTACGAGCAGTACTTC. It translates to CASSLGRGLRYEQYF. Drawing the rest from reference TRBV5-1 and TRBJ2-7, the complete variable domain is KAGVTQTPRYLIKTRGQQVTLSCSPISGHRSVSWYQQTPGQGLQFLFEYFSETQRNKGNFPGRFSGRQFSNSRSEMNVSTLELGDSALYLCASSLGRGLRYEQYFGPGTRLTVT.

The sample holds a few counts of this clonotype. The gene calls are TRBV27 and TRBJ2-1; D is undetermined. Trimming cost V 8 bases and J 3 bases, with 17 bases left between them. Germline V CDR1 and CDR2: MNHEY, SMNVEV (reference sequence). This CDR3 has 15 residues. Here the CDR3 reads CASQVSSGLYNEQFF. Written as DNA, the CDR3 is TGTGCCAGCCAAGTTTCGTCTGGGCTCTACAATGAGCAGTTCTTC.

Details on this clonotype: A clone one base away is much larger, so this may be a read error. The chain links TRBV15 to TRBJ1-6; D not resolved. Germline CDR1 and CDR2: LNHNV and YYDKDF (reference sequence). The CDR3 totals 13 residues. Trimming pared 5 bases from V and 11 bases from J, leaving 13 bases between. CDR3 loop: CATSGITDAPLHF. For the CDR3, the DNA is TGTGCCACCAGCGGGATAACGGATGCACCCCTCCACTTT. Using reference TRBV15 and TRBJ1-6 for the parts outside the CDR3, the full variable domain is DAMVIQNPRYQVTQFGKPVTLSCSQTLNHNVMYWYQQKSSQAPKLLFHYYDKDFNNEADTPDNFQSRRPNTSFCFLDIRSPGLGDTAMYLCATSGITDAPLHFGNGTRLTVT.

This clonotype has only a few counts. The rearrangement joins TRBV5-1 to TRBJ1-6; 9 positions match TRBD1. The CDR3 totals 14 residues. V lost 4 bases to trimming and J lost 7 bases; unmatched junction nucleotides: 3. CDR1 and CDR2 (germline): SGHRS, YFSETQ. CDR3 in amino acids: CASSTGTGNSPLHF. The CDR3 DNA sequence: TGCGCCAGCAGCACCGGGACAGGGAATTCACCCCTCCACTTT.

This clonotype has just a few counts. The J gene is TRBJ1-2, the V gene TRBV4-1, with no clear D. The V gene lost 0 bases and the J gene lost 0 bases, with 8 bases spanning the gap. This CDR3 spans 15 amino acids. The germline CDR1 and CDR2 sequences are MGHRA and YSYEKL. CDR3 protein: CASSQEGRPNYGYTF. In DNA form, the CDR3 reads TGCGCCAGCAGCCAAGAGGGAAGACCTAACTATGGCTACACCTTC.

This clonotype occurred a few times. The V call is TRBV20-1, the J call TRBJ2-5, with D maybe TRBD2 (5 bases). V lost 3 bases, J lost 4 bases, and 12 bases lay in between. Germline CDR1 reads DFQATT; CDR2 reads SNEGSKA (reference sequence). The CDR3 consists of 13 residues. CDR3 residues: CSASGLAGETQYF. DNA for the CDR3: TGCAGTGCTAGTGGGCTAGCTGGAGAGACCCAGTACTTC.

This clonotype turned up a few times. The chain employs TRBV11-3 and TRBJ2-7; 8 bases are shared with TRBD2. This CDR3 has 15 amino acids. Germline assignment: CDR1 SGHNT and CDR2 YENEEA. Trimming removed 5 bases from V and 9 bases from J; junction bases left unmatched: 15. This CDR3 reads CASSTRAGATGGQYF. The CDR3 DNA is TGTGCCAGCAGCACCCGAGCGGGGGCCACGGGAGGGCAGTACTTC.

The chain is built from TRBV5-1 and TRBJ1-1, with unresolved D. V lost 4 bases and J lost 0, with 7 bases in between. This CDR3 is built from 13 residues. Germline V gives CDR1 SGHRS, CDR2 YFSETQ. The CDR3 sequence: CASSGLLNTEAFF. CDR3 sequence (DNA): TGCGCCAGCAGCGGGCTTCTGAACACTGAAGCTTTCTTT.

This clonotype was counted between two and nine times. The chain joins TRBV10-3 to TRBJ2-7, with 7 bases identical to TRBD1. The CDR3 contains 13 residues. The germline gives CDR1 ENHRY, CDR2 SYGVKD. Losses at the gene ends were 10 bases for V and 4 bases for J; bases not matched to a gene: 10. The CDR3 DNA follows: TGTGCCACCCGTCCGGGACAGACTTACGAGCAGTACTTC. Translating it yields CATRPGQTYEQYF.

This clonotype was seen a handful of times. The chain uses TRBV20-1 and TRBJ2-3; D possibly corresponds to TRBD2 (7 bases). Looked up from germline, CDR1 is DFQATT and CDR2 is SNEGSKA (reference sequence). Trimming took 3 bases from V and 1 from J, leaving 20 bases between them. This CDR3 region has 17 residues. The CDR3 DNA follows: TGCAGTGCTAGCCCACCCCTTTCGGGGGGCCGCACAGATACGCAGTATTTT. Its translation is CSASPPLSGGRTDTQYF.

This chain joins TRBV5-1 and TRBJ1-5; possibly TRBD1 for D (5 bases). CDR3 length equals 16 residues. Trimming removed 0 bases at V and 4 bases at J, with 14 bases between. From germline, CDR1 is SGHRS and CDR2 YFSETQ. In DNA, the CDR3 is TGCGCCAGCAGCTTGGACGACAGACGCCAAAATCAGCCCCAGCATTTT. Translated, it gives CASSLDDRRQNQPQHF.

In this sample, this clonotype turned up a few times. The J gene is TRBJ2-1, the V gene TRBV24-1, with 12 bases identical to TRBD2. The V segment lost 4 bases and the J segment 8 bases; nucleotides outside the gene matches: 8. The CDR3 spans 16 residues. Per germline, CDR1 KGHDR and CDR2 SFDVKD. The CDR3 reads CATSDPSGGGLDEQFF. CDR3 DNA: TGTGCCACCAGTGACCCTAGCGGGGGGGGATTGGATGAGCAGTTCTTC.

This clonotype was seen more than once but under ten times. The V and J genes are TRBV10-2 and TRBJ2-7; 8 nucleotides align to TRBD2. In germline, CDR1 is WSHSY, CDR2 SAAADI. The V segment lost 10 bases and the J segment 6 bases; nucleotides outside the gene matches: 8. The length of the CDR3 is 12 residues. The CDR3, as DNA: TGCGCCACCACCCCCGGGGGGGGCGAGCAGTACTTC. Protein: CATTPGGGEQYF.

The rearrangement uses TRBV19 and TRBJ2-5; D unresolved. Germline V CDR1 and CDR2: LNHDA, SQIVND (reference sequence). The CDR3 sequence is 11 residues long. V lost 3 bases and J 3 bases, leaving 2 bases between the germline ends. CDR3 DNA: TGTGCCAGTAGTATCAAAGAGACCCAGTACTTC. Amino acid sequence: CASSIKETQYF.

V is TRBV5-1 and J is TRBJ2-2, with 8 bases matching TRBD1. Germline CDR1 reads SGHRS; CDR2 reads YFSETQ. This CDR3 is 18 amino acids long. V lost 1 base and J lost 5; bases outside the gene matches: 13. The CDR3 DNA reads as TGCGCCAGCAGCTTGACCGTATCCGGGACAGGTTTTACCGGGGAGCTGTTTTTT. It translates to CASSLTVSGTGFTGELFF.

The rearrangement uses TRBV20-1 and TRBJ2-3; the match to TRBD2 covers 13 bases. V was clipped by 6 bases and J by 0 bases; unmatched bases: 15. From germline, CDR1 is DFQATT and CDR2 SNEGSKA (reference sequence). The CDR3 is 19 residues long. CDR3 amino acids: CSASPGLAGALSSTDTQYF. The DNA of the CDR3 is TGCAGTGCGAGCCCCGGACTAGCGGGGGCCTTATCTAGCACAGATACGCAGTATTTT.

V usage is TRBV11-3 and J usage is TRBJ2-2; no clear D. Germline CDR1 SGHNT, CDR2 YENEEA. V lost 0 bases and J 2 bases, leaving 10 bases between the germline ends. The CDR3 has 16 residues. The CDR3 loop reads CASSLDRKDNTGELFF. In DNA form, the CDR3 reads TGTGCCAGCAGCTTAGATCGCAAAGATAACACCGGGGAGCTGTTTTTT.

V gene TRBV11-3 combines with J gene TRBJ2-3; unclear D gene. With 0 bases removed from V and 0 bases from J, the gap between germline ends came to 10 bases. The CDR3 consists of 16 residues. Germline V gene sequence: CDR1 SGHNT, CDR2 YENEEA. The CDR3 DNA sequence: TGTGCCAGCAGCTTAGATTTAACTCCTAGCACAGATACGCAGTATTTT. Translation: CASSLDLTPSTDTQYF.

The chain couples TRBV2 to TRBJ1-4; D is possibly TRBD1 (5 bases). V was clipped by 1 base and J by 4 bases, with 13 bases between them. The germline CDR1 and CDR2 sequences are SNHLY and FYNNEI. This CDR3 is 16 amino acids long. CDR3 protein: CASSEGQGTLNEKLFF. CDR3 in DNA: TGTGCCAGCAGTGAAGGGCAGGGAACCCTTAATGAAAAACTGTTTTTT.